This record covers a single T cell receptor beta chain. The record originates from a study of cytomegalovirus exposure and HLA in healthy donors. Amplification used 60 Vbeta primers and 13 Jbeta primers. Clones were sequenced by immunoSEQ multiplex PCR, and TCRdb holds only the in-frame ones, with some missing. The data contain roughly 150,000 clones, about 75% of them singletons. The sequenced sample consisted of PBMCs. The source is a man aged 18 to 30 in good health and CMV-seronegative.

CDR3 sequence (DNA): TGTGCCAGCAGCGTAGAGGGAGCGGGATATGGTGATACGCAGTATTTT. It is translated as CASSVEGAGYGDTQYF. V gene TRBV9 combines with J gene TRBJ2-3; 7 bases line up with TRBD2. V was clipped by 0 bases and J by 6 bases; unmatched bases: 10. CDR3 length equals 16 residues. Germline CDR1 is SGDLS and CDR2 is YYNGEE.